The entry below describes one T cell receptor beta chain. These data come from a study of cytomegalovirus exposure and HLA in healthy donors. The V gene end was trimmed by 4 bases and the J gene end by 9 bases; junction bases not matched to a gene: 6. The CDR3 contains 14 residues. In germline, CDR1 is SGHTA, CDR2 FQGTGA. The PCR made use of 60 Vbeta and 13 Jbeta primers. The table came from immunoSEQ multiplex PCR; TCRdb's copy has only in-frame clones and leaves some out. The profile covers around 61,000 clones, with approximately 88% appearing a single time and about 1.6% taken by the ten largest. The sample consisted of PBMCs. V is TRBV7-3 and J is TRBJ1-6, with 7 bases fitting TRBD1. The clonotype originates from a man in his thirties or forties in good health and CMV-seropositive. The CDR3 nucleotides read TGTGCCAGCAGCTCACAGGGGAGCGGTTCACCCCTCCACTTT. This sequence encodes CASSSQGSGSPLHF.